The 2 T cell receptor beta chains below come from one sample, sequenced in a study of T cells in women clearing cervical HPV infection. Method: immunoSEQ multiplex PCR; TCRdb's copy keeps in-frame clones and lacks some. The sample table includes under 45,000 clones. What was sequenced was blood buffy coat. These receptors all stem from a woman between 18 and 70 years old with a cervical HPV16 infection that either progressed to CIN3+ or cleared (not recorded which).

In the case of this clone: With the read ending 3 residues before the CDR3 end, the germline J gene is used to fill in that end. This chain links TRBV5-1 with TRBJ2-1; the match to TRBD2 covers 13 bases. CDR3 length: 15 amino acids. CDR1 and CDR2 from the germline V gene are SGHRS and YFSETQ. Germline trimming cut 7 bases from V and 5 bases from J; bases unmatched to any gene: 6. CDR3: CASGTGTSGNNEQFF. The sequenced CDR3 bases are TGCGCCAGCGGAACCGGGACTAGCGGGAACAATGAG. The full variable domain, completed using reference TRBV5-1 and TRBJ2-1, is KAGVTQTPRYLIKTRGQQVTLSCSPISGHRSVSWYQQTPGQGLQFLFEYFSETQRNKGNFPGRFSGRQFSNSRSEMNVSTLELGDSALYLCASGTGTSGNNEQFFGPGTRLTVL.

Comments on this clone: The read falls 3 residues short of the CDR3 end, and the missing part is taken from the germline J gene. V and J are TRBV7-3 and TRBJ2-2, with TRBD2 as a possible D gene (6 bases). Germline V CDR1 and CDR2: SGHTA, FQGTGA. V gave up 0 bases and J gave up 3 bases, with 11 bases separating them. The CDR3 runs 16 residues. CDR3 region: CASSLTGGGYTGELFF. The sequenced CDR3 bases are TGTGCCAGCAGCTTAACGGGGGGTGGCTACACCGGGGAG.